This T cell receptor beta chain was recorded in a study of radiotherapy plus CTLA-4 blockade in lung cancer. Study observations and caveats: Blood TCR clones of tumor origin expanded after radiotherapy plus ipilimumab.

For this clone: Its cognate antigen is unknown.

Sequencing was performed with immunoSEQ multiplex PCR; in TCRdb, only in-frame clones are kept and a portion is missing. The sample records tens of thousands of clones, 55% to 80% being singletons. Trimming left V 0 bases short and J 5 bases short, with 8 bases between. The CDR3 runs to 14 residues. Germline lookup yields CDR1 SGDLS and CDR2 YYNGEE. Sequenced here: peripheral blood, sampled from a patient treated with radiotherapy plus ipilimumab. This chain uses TRBV9 with TRBJ2-2, with unresolved D. The receptor comes from a human donor with non-small cell lung cancer who had stable disease on radiotherapy plus ipilimumab. Here the CDR3 DNA reads TGTGCCAGCAGCGTAGATCTCGGGACCGGGGAGCTGTTTTTT. Translated: CASSVDLGTGELFF. Variable domain in full (rest from reference TRBV9 and TRBJ2-2): DSGVTQTPKHLITATGQRVTLRCSPRSGDLSVYWYQQSLDQGLQFLIQYYNGEERAKGNILERFSAQQFPDLHSELNLSSLELGDSALYFCASSVDLGTGELFFGEGSRLTVL.